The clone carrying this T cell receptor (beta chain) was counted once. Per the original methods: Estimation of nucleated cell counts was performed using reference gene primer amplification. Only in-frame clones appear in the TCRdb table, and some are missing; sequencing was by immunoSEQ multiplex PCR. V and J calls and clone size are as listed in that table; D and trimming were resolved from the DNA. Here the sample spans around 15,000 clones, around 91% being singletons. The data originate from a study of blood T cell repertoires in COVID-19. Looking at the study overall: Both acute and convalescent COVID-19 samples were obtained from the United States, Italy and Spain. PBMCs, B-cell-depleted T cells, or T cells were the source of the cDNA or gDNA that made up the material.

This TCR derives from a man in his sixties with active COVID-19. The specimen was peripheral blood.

The CDR3 bases are TGTGCCATCAGAGAGACCCAGGGGGCCTACGAGCAGTACTTC. Amino acids: CAIRETQGAYEQYF. This chain uses TRBV10-3 with TRBJ2-7; TRBD1 matches at 7 bases. CDR3 length: 14 residues. Germline CDR1 and CDR2: ENHRY and SYGVKD. Trimming cost V 6 bases and J 2 bases; bases outside gene matches: 7.